These 18 T cell receptor beta chains share one sample of origin, sequenced in a study of T cells in Graves' hyperthyroidism and ophthalmopathy. Amplification yielded TCR beta CDR3 regions, with RNA transcripts as the source. The primer set for the first-round RT-PCR of the TCR CDR3 was HTBI. One entry per CDR3 protein, called by TCRdb with MiXCR from the multiplex PCR reads. The table has more than 300,000 distinct CDR3 sequences, around 18% seen once. Sequenced material: blood. These receptors all stem from a man aged 18-30 years with Graves' ophthalmopathy.

This chain uses TRBV6-5 with TRBJ1-2, with 9 nucleotides matching TRBD1. Germline V gives CDR1 MNHEY, CDR2 SVGAGI. The CDR3 sequence is 17 residues long. After removal of 4 bases from V and 0 bases from J, the junction contained 9 bases not matched to a gene. The CDR3: CASSLRETGGANYGYTF. CDR3 nucleotides: TGTGCCAGCAGTTTGAGGGAGACAGGGGGAGCTAACTATGGCTACACCTTC.

The chain employs TRBV7-9 and TRBJ2-1; D is uncertain. The CDR3 has 14 residues. V was clipped by 4 bases and J by 9 bases, with 16 bases between them. Per the germline V gene, CDR1 is SEHNR and CDR2 is FQNEAQ (reference sequence). This CDR3 is CASSSVQGISEQFF. The CDR3 nucleotides are TGTGCCAGCAGCTCAGTACAAGGGATTAGTGAGCAGTTCTTC.

At least ten counts were recorded for this clonotype. V and J are TRBV2 and TRBJ1-1; TRBD1 aligns across 8 bases. This CDR3 spans 14 amino acids. After removal of 2 bases from V and 8 bases from J, the junction contained 7 bases not matched to a gene. Germline V gene data show CDR1 as SNHLY and CDR2 as FYNNEI. CDR3 DNA: TGTGCCAGCAGTGAAAAATTTAGGGACAGGGAAGCTTTCTTT. Protein sequence: CASSEKFRDREAFF.

This chain joins TRBV10-3 and TRBJ2-7; no clear D. This CDR3 spans 12 amino acids. V gave up 0 bases and J gave up 3 bases, with 3 bases separating them. CDR1 and CDR2 (germline): ENHRY, SYGVKD. The CDR3 nucleotides are TGTGCCATCAGTGAGTCCTACTACGAGCAGTACTTC. It is translated as CAISESYYEQYF.

This clonotype was detected only a few times. The J gene is TRBJ1-5, the V gene TRBV9; perhaps TRBD1 as D (5 bases). Germline V lookup: CDR1 SGDLS, CDR2 YYNGEE. This CDR3 has 16 residues. Trimming pared 2 bases from V and 2 bases from J, leaving 14 bases between. The CDR3 region has the DNA TGTGCCAGCAGCGTTCGGCGGGGCTCGGGCAATCAGCCCCAGCATTTT. Amino acid sequence: CASSVRRGSGNQPQHF.

This clonotype was picked up a small number of times. The rearrangement uses TRBV12-3 or TRBV12-4 and TRBJ2-3; D is uncertain. Trimming stripped 6 bases from V and 2 bases from J, with 12 bases between. The CDR3 extends over 14 amino acids. The CDR3 sequence is CASSQDPATDTQYF. The CDR3 DNA sequence: TGTGCCAGCAGCCAAGATCCGGCCACAGATACGCAGTATTTT.

This clonotype was counted many times. V and J are TRBV13 and TRBJ2-5; D unresolved. The ends were cut back, 1 base at V and 1 base at J, with 10 bases in the middle. The V gene's germline CDR1 is PRHDT and CDR2 FYEKMQ (reference sequence). The CDR3 runs 15 residues. The CDR3: CASSLVPSAQETQYF. CDR3 coding DNA: TGTGCCAGCAGCTTAGTGCCCAGCGCCCAAGAGACCCAGTACTTC. Full variable domain (outside the CDR3, taken from reference TRBV13 and TRBJ2-5): AAGVIQSPRHLIKEKRETATLKCYPIPRHDTVYWYQQGPGQDPQFLISFYEKMQSDKGSIPDRFSAQQFSDYHSELNMSSLELGDSALYFCASSLVPSAQETQYFGPGTRLLVL.

V is TRBV29-1 and J is TRBJ2-7, with 8 bases aligning to TRBD1. CDR1 and CDR2 (germline): SQVTM, ANQGSEA. V trimming: 1 base; J trimming: 4 bases; junction bases outside the gene matches: 9. CDR3 length: 15 amino acids. This chain's CDR3 is CSVEARGQGAYEQYF. CDR3 coding DNA: TGCAGCGTTGAAGCACGAGGGCAGGGGGCGTACGAGCAGTACTTC.

This clonotype was counted at least ten times. J is TRBJ2-1 and V is TRBV12-3 or TRBV12-4; the match to TRBD1 covers 11 bases. With 2 bases clipped from V and 5 bases from J, the junction kept 8 bases outside the gene matches. CDR3 length: 17 residues. CDR3 in amino acids: CASSLSLGQGVNNEQFF. The CDR3 nucleotides read TGTGCCAGCAGTTTAAGCTTGGGACAGGGGGTCAACAATGAGCAGTTCTTC.

The chain has TRBV24-1 and TRBJ1-5; D is uncertain. Germline lookup yields CDR1 KGHDR and CDR2 SFDVKD. This CDR3 contains 13 residues. Trimming left V 4 bases short and J 1 base short, with 4 bases between. The DNA of the CDR3 is TGTGCCACCAGTGACGGGAGCAATCAGCCCCAGCATTTT. Residues: CATSDGSNQPQHF.

The table lists this clonotype with a count of one. V is TRBV6-1 and J is TRBJ2-2; a possible D gene is TRBD1 (6 bases). Deletions cut 7 bases from V and 4 bases from J, with 28 bases between. This CDR3 has 19 residues. Looked up from germline, CDR1 is MNHNS and CDR2 is SASEGT. Here the CDR3 reads CASICFREQGQLCTGELFF. The DNA of the CDR3 is TGTGCCAGCATTTGCTTTCGGGAACAGGGACAATTATGCACCGGGGAGCTGTTTTTT.

This clonotype was counted between two and nine times. V usage is TRBV5-1 and J usage is TRBJ2-2, with 7 bases lining up with TRBD1. CDR1 SGHRS and CDR2 YFSETQ come from the germline V gene. Trimming at V came to 1 base and at J to 3 bases, leaving 3 bases not matched to a gene. This CDR3 contains 15 residues. The CDR3 bases are TGCGCCAGCAGCTTGTTTACAGGGGACACCGGGGAGCTGTTTTTT. Residues: CASSLFTGDTGELFF.

This clonotype was detected only a few times. This may arise from a read error, as a much more abundant clone is one base away. The genes are TRBV27 and TRBJ1-2; TRBD1 is a possible D gene (6 bases). The germline V gene has CDR1 MNHEY and CDR2 SMNVEV (reference sequence). There are 15 residues in the CDR3. CDR3 sequence: CANSLSKARGNGYTF. The CDR3 DNA is TGTGCCAACAGTTTATCGAAAGCCAGGGGAAATGGCTACACCTTC.

This chain links TRBV27 with TRBJ1-1; D remains unclear. The CDR3 has 13 residues. Trimming cost V 2 bases and J 5 bases, with 9 bases left between them. The V gene's germline CDR1 is MNHEY and CDR2 SMNVEV (reference sequence). The CDR3 reads CASSLQEGTEAFF. As DNA, the CDR3 is TGTGCCAGCAGTTTACAGGAGGGAACTGAAGCTTTCTTT.

This clonotype was observed a single time. This clone may be a read error of a much larger clone one base away. V is TRBV2 and J is TRBJ2-1; perhaps D is TRBD1 or TRBD2 (5 bases each). Looked up from germline, CDR1 is SNHLY and CDR2 is FYNNEI. CDR3 length equals 15 residues. CDR3 protein: CADGAQFGSCNEQFF. CDR3 in DNA: TGTGCCGACGGGGCACAATTCGGCTCCTGCAATGAGCAGTTCTTC.

This rearrangement joins TRBV12-3 or TRBV12-4 to TRBJ1-1; D gene uncertain. Trimming took 5 bases from V and 0 from J, leaving 7 bases between them. The CDR3 runs 13 residues. The CDR3 here is CASSIIMNTEAFF. The CDR3, as DNA: TGTGCCAGCAGTATTATTATGAACACTGAAGCTTTCTTT.

V and J are TRBV24-1 and TRBJ2-2, with 7 bases identical to TRBD2. With 4 bases clipped from V and 0 bases from J, the junction kept 4 bases outside the gene matches. There are 16 residues in the CDR3. Germline V CDR1 and CDR2: KGHDR, SFDVKD. CDR3 DNA sequence: TGTGCCACCAGTGACGTTGGGGGGGCGAACACCGGGGAGCTGTTTTTT. It translates to CATSDVGGANTGELFF.

The chain joins TRBV20-1 to TRBJ1-4, with TRBD1 as a possible D gene (5 bases). Trimming stripped 3 bases from V and 7 bases from J, with 15 bases between. Germline-derived CDR1 and CDR2 are DFQATT and SNEGSKA (reference sequence). The CDR3 runs 14 residues. The CDR3 region has the DNA TGCAGTGCTAGTCTAGGGGTTCGGGGTGAAAAACTGTTTTTT. Its translation is CSASLGVRGEKLFF.